Presented here are 10 T cell receptor beta chains from one specimen sequenced in a study of tumor and adjacent non-tumor tissue in lung cancer. TCRbeta libraries were built with three rounds of nested PCR, modified from ARM-PCR. Using its own MiXCR run on the multiplex PCR reads, TCRdb lists one record per CDR3 protein. The sample includes about 200,000 distinct CDR3 sequences, less than 80% seen only once; the top ten take roughly 24%. No cell sorting was done before RNA was extracted from the tissue. The sequenced sample consisted of lung tumor tissue. These receptors were obtained from a man aged 60 to 75 with non-small cell lung cancer.

As for this clonotype: At one boundary the junction diverges from the germline segment, which might be a read error. This chain connects TRBV7-9 to TRBJ2-5, with TRBD2 as a possible D gene (5 bases). The CDR3 loop spans 16 amino acids. Germline V CDR1 and CDR2: SEHNR, FQNEAQ (reference sequence). In DNA, the CDR3 is TGTACCAGCAGCCTGAGGGTCTACCTCCGCGTAGAGACCCAGTACTTC. It is translated as CTSSLRVYLRVETQYF.

The V and J genes are TRBV4-3 and TRBJ2-7; D remains unclear. V shed 4 bases and J shed 6 bases, with 16 bases lying between them. Germline-derived CDR1 and CDR2 are LGHNA and YSLEER. The CDR3 totals 14 residues. The CDR3 DNA reads TGCGCCAGCAGCCCAGATGTACTACCCGGCGAGCAGTACTTC. Protein product: CASSPDVLPGEQYF.

Worth noting for this clonotype: A much larger clone is a single base away; this may be a read error. V and J are TRBV20-1 and TRBJ1-5; no definite D call. The V gene lost 3 bases and the J gene lost 3 bases, with 9 bases spanning the gap. The CDR3 has 13 amino acids. Germline V gene lookup returns CDR1 DFQATT and CDR2 SNEGSKA (reference sequence). For the CDR3, the DNA is TGCAGTGCTAGGATAGAGAACAATCAGCCCCAGCATTTT. Its protein product is CSARIENNQPQHF.

The chain combines TRBV6-1 with TRBJ1-5; D gene unclear. Germline assignment: CDR1 MNHNS and CDR2 SASEGT. The CDR3 runs 13 residues. V lost 6 bases and J lost 7, with 13 bases in between. The CDR3 DNA sequence: TGTGCCAGCAGAGGACTCGACGGGCAGCCCCAGCATTTT. It is translated as CASRGLDGQPQHF.

Concerning this clonotype itself: A read error is possible here, since a much larger clone lies one base away. The J gene is TRBJ2-3, the V gene TRBV5-4; a possible D gene is TRBD1 (6 bases). Germline CDR1 and CDR2: SGHNT and YYREEE (reference sequence). Trimming stripped 1 base from V and 2 bases from J, with 8 bases between. The CDR3 length is 14 residues. The DNA of the CDR3 is TGTGCCAGCAGCTTGAGGGGGAACACAGATACGCAGTATTTT. It translates to CASSLRGNTDTQYF. Full variable domain (remainder filled in from reference TRBV5-4 and TRBJ2-3): ETGVTQSPTHLIKTRGQQVTLRCSSQSGHNTVSWYQQALGQGPQFIFQYYREEENGRGNFPPRFSGLQFPNYSSELNVNALELDDSALYLCASSLRGNTDTQYFGPGTRLTVL.

Of note for this clonotype: One end of the junction varies from germline; a read error may be responsible. This chain joins TRBV11-1 and TRBJ1-2; perhaps TRBD1 as D (6 bases). Germline CDR1 is SGHAT and CDR2 is FQDESV (reference sequence). The CDR3 is 15 amino acids. CDR3 coding DNA: TGTGGCAGCAGCTCCTCGACAGGTTCTAACTATGGCTACACCTTC. It specifies CGSSSSTGSNYGYTF.

This clonotype appeared a single time. V is TRBV20-1 and J is TRBJ1-5; D call uncertain. V was trimmed by 8 bases and J by 2 bases, leaving 16 bases between them. Germline V gene lookup returns CDR1 DFQATT and CDR2 SNEGSKA (reference sequence). The CDR3 sequence is 14 residues long. CDR3 protein: CSLICSAGNQPQHF. As DNA, the CDR3 is TGCAGTCTAATTTGCTCGGCGGGCAATCAGCCCCAGCATTTT.

Remarks on this clonotype: Here the CDR3 omits its conserved ending phenylalanine or tryptophan, so a read error is the likely source. The gene calls are TRBV5-4 and TRBJ2-2, with 9 nucleotides matching TRBD1. CDR1 is SGHNT and CDR2 is YYREEE in the germline V gene (reference sequence). The ends lost 4 bases at V and 6 bases at J; junction bases unmatched: 7. The CDR3 contains 15 residues. The CDR3 bases are TGTGCCAGCAGCCAAGGACAGGGGAAATCCGGGGAGCTGTTTTTA. Translating it yields CASSQGQGKSGELFL.

As to this clonotype: One end of the junction fails to match germline, which may point to a read error. The rearrangement uses TRBV6-1 and TRBJ2-6, with D tentatively TRBD2 (6 bases). This CDR3 is 16 amino acids long. Germline loops: CDR1 MNHNS, CDR2 SASEGT. As DNA, the CDR3 is TGTTCCAGCATCGGACGGGGGAGCTCTGGGGCCAACGTCCTGACTTTC. Its protein product is CSSIGRGSSGANVLTF.

As regards this clonotype: The junction departs from germline at one end; a sequencing error may be responsible. This chain uses TRBV6-2 or TRBV6-3 with TRBJ2-6; possibly TRBD2 for D (6 bases). Germline CDR1 and CDR2: MNHEY and SVGEGT. The CDR3 length is 15 residues. CDR3 sequence: CAGSPPSDRANVLTF. The CDR3 DNA reads TGTGCCGGCAGTCCTCCTAGCGACAGGGCCAACGTCCTGACTTTC.